This T cell receptor (beta chain) was observed in a study of tumour-infiltrating T cells in Burkitt lymphoma. Study-wide context: Overall and progression-free survival were predicted by productive clonality.

Sequenced by immunoSEQ multiplex PCR; TCRdb stores in-frame clones only, minus some. The sample records 1,000 or so clones, less than 15% being singletons. Sequencing input: tumor tissue. This clonotype originated in a human donor with diffuse large B-cell lymphoma.

DNA for the CDR3: TGTGCCAGCAGCGTCTCCGGGACAGGGTATGGTGAGCAGTTCTTC. This translates into CASSVSGTGYGEQFF. This sequence joins TRBV9 and TRBJ2-1; 9 nucleotides agree with TRBD1. Germline trimming cut 2 bases from V and 9 bases from J; bases unmatched to any gene: 9. Germline CDR1 reads SGDLS; CDR2 reads YYNGEE. This CDR3 is built from 15 residues.